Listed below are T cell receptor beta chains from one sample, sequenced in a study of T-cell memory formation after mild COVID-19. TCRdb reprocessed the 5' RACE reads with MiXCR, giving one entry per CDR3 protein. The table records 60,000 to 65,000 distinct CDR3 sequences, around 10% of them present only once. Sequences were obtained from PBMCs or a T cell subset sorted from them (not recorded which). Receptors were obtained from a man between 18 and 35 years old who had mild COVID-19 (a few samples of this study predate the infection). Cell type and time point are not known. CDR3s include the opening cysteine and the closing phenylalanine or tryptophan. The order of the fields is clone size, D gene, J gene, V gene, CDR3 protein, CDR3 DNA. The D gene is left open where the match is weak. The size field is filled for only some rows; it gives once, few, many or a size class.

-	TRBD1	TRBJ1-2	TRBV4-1	CASRDVGTAYGYTF	TGCGCCAGCAGAGATGTCGGGACAGCATATGGCTACACCTTC
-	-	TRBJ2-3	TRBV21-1	CASSKIVSTRFTDTQYF	TGTGCCAGCAGCAAAATAGTGAGCACCCGATTCACAGATACGCAGTATTTT
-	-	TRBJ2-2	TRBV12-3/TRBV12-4	CASSFGAGLAGELFF	TGTGCCAGCAGTTTCGGTGCGGGGCTGGCCGGGGAGCTGTTTTTT
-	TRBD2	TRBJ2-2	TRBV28	CASSAQAGANTGELFF	TGTGCCAGCAGCGCTCAGGCGGGGGCGAACACCGGGGAGCTGTTTTTT
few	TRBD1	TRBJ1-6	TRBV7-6	CASSLEGGGNSPLHF	TGTGCCAGCAGCTTAGAAGGGGGCGGGAATTCACCCCTCCACTTT
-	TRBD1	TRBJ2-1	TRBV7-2	CASSRTGGGNEQFF	TGTGCCAGCAGTCGGACAGGGGGCGGGAATGAGCAGTTCTTC
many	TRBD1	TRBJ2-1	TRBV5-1	CASSTQGVYNEQFF	TGCGCCAGCAGCACCCAGGGGGTCTACAATGAGCAGTTCTTC
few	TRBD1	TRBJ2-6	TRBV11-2	CASSQGTGLSGANVLTF	TGTGCCAGCAGCCAAGGGACAGGGTTATCCGGGGCCAACGTCCTGACTTTC
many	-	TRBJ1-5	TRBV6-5	CASSLRALSNQPQHF	TGTGCCAGCAGCCTCAGGGCCCTTAGCAATCAGCCCCAGCATTTT
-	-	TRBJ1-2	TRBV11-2	CASSPLGQRGHGYTF	TGTGCCAGCAGCCCGCTCGGACAGAGGGGCCATGGCTACACCTTC
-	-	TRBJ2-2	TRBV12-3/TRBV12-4	CASSLGASTGELFF	TGTGCCAGCAGTTTAGGTGCCAGCACCGGGGAGCTGTTTTTT
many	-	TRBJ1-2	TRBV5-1	CASKGKGSNYGYTF	TGCGCCAGCAAGGGAAAGGGAAGTAACTATGGCTACACCTTC
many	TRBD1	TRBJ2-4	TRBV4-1	CASSQGPAGGDKNIQYF	TGCGCCAGCAGCCAAGGGCCCGCAGGGGGAGACAAAAACATTCAGTACTTC
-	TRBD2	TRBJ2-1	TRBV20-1	CSASSSGDLNEQFF	TGCAGTGCTAGCTCTAGCGGGGACCTCAATGAGCAGTTCTTC
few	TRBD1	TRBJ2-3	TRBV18	CASSPPRQGPVADTQYF	TGTGCCAGCTCACCACCCCGACAGGGTCCCGTTGCAGATACGCAGTATTTT
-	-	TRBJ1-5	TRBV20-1	CSAVSGDQPQHF	TGCAGTGCCGTTTCGGGGGATCAGCCCCAGCATTTT
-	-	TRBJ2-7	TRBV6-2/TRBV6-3	CASGQNYEQYF	TGTGCCAGCGGGCAGAACTACGAGCAGTACTTC
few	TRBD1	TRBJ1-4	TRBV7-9	CASSSGRQGGKLFF	TGTGCCAGCAGCTCTGGACGGCAGGGGGGAAAACTGTTTTTT
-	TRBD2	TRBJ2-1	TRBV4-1	CASSPTSGGASEQFF	TGCGCCAGCAGCCCTACTAGCGGGGGGGCCTCTGAGCAGTTCTTC
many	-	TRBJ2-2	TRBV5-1	CASSSGPGEGTGELFF	TGCGCCAGCAGCTCGGGCCCGGGAGAAGGCACCGGGGAGCTGTTTTTT
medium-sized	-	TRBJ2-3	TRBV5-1	CASSLGGITDTQYF	TGCGCCAGCAGCTTAGGGGGTATCACAGATACGCAGTATTTT
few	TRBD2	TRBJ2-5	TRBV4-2	CASSELAGAQETQYF	TGTGCCAGCAGCGAACTAGCGGGGGCCCAAGAGACCCAGTACTTC
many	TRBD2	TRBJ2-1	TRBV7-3	CASSLGTSSYNEQFF	TGTGCCAGCAGCTTAGGGACTAGCTCCTACAATGAGCAGTTCTTC
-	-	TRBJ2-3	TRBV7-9	CASSLRPGPRNSPRVRDTQYF	TGTGCCAGCAGCTTAAGGCCGGGGCCGAGGAATAGCCCGAGAGTAAGAGATACGCAGTATTTT
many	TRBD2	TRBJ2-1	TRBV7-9	CASSLKHRLAGALNEQFF	TGTGCCAGCAGCCTAAAACACCGACTAGCGGGGGCTCTGAATGAGCAGTTCTTC
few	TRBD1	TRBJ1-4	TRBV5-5	CASSSPGQGSRGSEKLFF	TGTGCCAGCAGCTCGCCGGGACAGGGGAGCAGGGGTAGCGAAAAACTGTTTTTT
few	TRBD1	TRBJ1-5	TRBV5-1	CASSRTGLSNQPQHF	TGCGCCAGCAGCCGGACAGGTCTCAGCAATCAGCCCCAGCATTTT
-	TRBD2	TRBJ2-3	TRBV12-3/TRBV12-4	CVNERGPADTQYF	TGTGTCAACGAGCGGGGGCCAGCAGATACGCAGTATTTT
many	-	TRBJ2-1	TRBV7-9	CASSPINEQFF	TGTGCCAGCAGCCCAATAAATGAGCAGTTCTTC
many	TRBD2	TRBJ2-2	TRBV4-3	CASRMGLAYPTGELFF	TGCGCCAGCCGGATGGGACTAGCCTATCCCACCGGGGAGCTGTTTTTT
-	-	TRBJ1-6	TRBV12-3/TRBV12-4	CASSAHRPRGSPLHF	TGTGCCAGCAGTGCCCACAGGCCCCGCGGCTCACCCCTCCACTTT
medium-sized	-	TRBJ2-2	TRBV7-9	CASSLDRTGELFF	TGTGCCAGCAGCTTAGATCGCACCGGGGAGCTGTTTTTT
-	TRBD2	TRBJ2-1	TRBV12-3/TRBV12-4	CASRLLAGGNNEQFF	TGTGCCAGCAGGCTACTAGCGGGGGGGAACAATGAGCAGTTCTTC
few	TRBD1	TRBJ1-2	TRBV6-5	CASTYGTGNGYTF	TGTGCCAGCACTTATGGGACAGGGAATGGCTACACCTTC
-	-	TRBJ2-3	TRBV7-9	CASSKRQPPADTQYF	TGTGCCAGCAGCAAAAGACAGCCTCCGGCAGATACGCAGTATTTT
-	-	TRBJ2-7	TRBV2	CASATGISYEQYF	TGTGCCAGCGCTACTGGGATCTCCTACGAGCAGTACTTC